Listed here are 16 T cell receptor beta chains from one sample, sequenced in a study of T-cell memory formation after mild COVID-19. TCRdb recomputed calls from the 5' RACE reads with MiXCR, one row per CDR3 protein. This sample has hundreds of thousands of distinct CDR3 sequences; roughly a fifth occur once, and the top ten carry roughly 21%. What was sequenced was PBMCs or a T cell subset sorted from them (not recorded which). The receptors originated from a man aged 18 to 35 who had mild COVID-19 (a few samples of this study predate the infection). Cell type and time point are not known.

The genes are TRBV5-1 and TRBJ2-3; 8 bases map to TRBD2. The CDR3 consists of 14 residues. J was trimmed by 6 bases and V by 4 bases; bases with no gene match: 7. The germline V gene has CDR1 SGHRS and CDR2 YFSETQ. In DNA form, the CDR3 reads TGCGCCAGCAGCAGGACTAGCCGTGGGGATACGCAGTATTTT. It is translated as CASSRTSRGDTQYF.

The V and J genes are TRBV9 and TRBJ1-1; D may be TRBD1 (5 bases). The length of the CDR3 is 14 residues. V dropped 2 bases and J dropped 5 bases, with 13 bases sitting between them. Germline assignment: CDR1 SGDLS and CDR2 YYNGEE. CDR3 amino acids: CASSVQGGNTEAFF. In nucleotides, the CDR3 is TGTGCCAGCAGCGTTCAGGGCGGTAATACTGAAGCTTTCTTT.

In its sample, this clonotype was seen a few times. This chain connects TRBV21-1 to TRBJ2-5; the table's D call, TRBD1, was not checked against the DNA. TRBV21-1 is listed as a pseudogene. The CDR3 runs 16 residues. CDR3 in amino acids: CASRPPPNIHQETQYF. CDR3 coding DNA: TGTGCCAGCCGCCCCCCACCGAACATACACCAAGAGACCCAGTACTTC.

This chain links TRBV5-1 with TRBJ2-1; D could derive from TRBD1 or TRBD2 (5 bases each). The CDR3 covers 14 residues. The germline V gene encodes CDR1 SGHRS and CDR2 YFSETQ. V was cut by 6 bases and J by 0 bases, with 10 bases left in between. CDR3: CASTLGGSYNEQFF. In DNA, the CDR3 is TGCGCCAGCACCCTTGGGGGCTCCTACAATGAGCAGTTCTTC.

DNA for the CDR3: TGCAGTGCTAGATCTGGGACGGGCAGCTCCTACGAGCAGTACGTC. It codes for CSARSGTGSSYEQYV. This chain joins TRBV20-1 and TRBJ2-7, with D perhaps assigned TRBD1 or TRBD2 (5 bases each). The CDR3 length is 15 residues. Germline-derived CDR1 and CDR2 are DFQATT and SNEGSKA (reference sequence). V was cut by 2 bases and J by 0 bases, with 14 bases left in between.

The chain has TRBV20-1 and TRBJ2-5; D perhaps matches TRBD2 (5 bases). Trimming removed 3 bases at V and 5 bases at J, with 13 bases between. The CDR3 length is 13 residues. Germline V gives CDR1 DFQATT, CDR2 SNEGSKA (reference sequence). The CDR3 reads CSASPGFRETQYF. The CDR3 DNA sequence: TGCAGTGCTAGTCCGGGGTTCAGGGAGACCCAGTACTTC.

The count of this clonotype is one. A read error may produce the germline difference seen at one junction end. The chain is built from TRBV7-9 and TRBJ1-1; maybe TRBD1 (6 bases). This CDR3 spans 17 amino acids. From germline, CDR1 is SEHNR and CDR2 FQNEAQ (reference sequence). The CDR3 is CASRLEGLGAKNTEAFF. DNA of the CDR3: TGTGCCAGCAGATTAGAGGGTTTGGGGGCCAAGAACACTGAAGCTTTCTTT.

The sample holds a few counts of this clonotype. The rearrangement uses TRBV28 and TRBJ2-5; tentative D call: TRBD2 (7 bases). The V end lost 6 bases, the J end lost 4 bases, and 15 bases lay between the germline ends. There are 14 residues in the CDR3. Germline CDR1 and CDR2: MDHEN and SYDVKM. The CDR3 is CASRPHGGPETQYF. The CDR3 nucleotides are TGTGCCAGCAGACCTCACGGGGGGCCAGAGACCCAGTACTTC.

The rearrangement uses TRBV6-5 and TRBJ2-3; TRBD2 might be the D (6 bases). The CDR3 loop spans 15 amino acids. Germline-derived CDR1 and CDR2 are MNHEY and SVGAGI. The germline V and J ends were trimmed by 2 bases and 5 bases, with 14 bases remaining between them. The CDR3 protein is CASSYGRDWKDTQYF. Written as DNA, the CDR3 is TGTGCCAGCAGTTACGGTAGGGACTGGAAAGATACGCAGTATTTT.

The chain links TRBV27 to TRBJ1-5; weak D call: TRBD1 (5 bases). The CDR3 totals 12 residues. Trimming pared 9 bases from V and 7 bases from J, leaving 13 bases between. CDR1 and CDR2 (germline): MNHEY, SMNVEV (reference sequence). This CDR3 is CASQGVGQPQHF. DNA of the CDR3: TGTGCCAGTCAGGGAGTAGGGCAGCCCCAGCATTTT.

The J gene is TRBJ1-2, the V gene TRBV28; D gene ambiguous. Per the germline V gene, CDR1 is MDHEN and CDR2 is SYDVKM. The ends were cut back, 6 bases at V and 6 bases at J, with 14 bases in the middle. The length of the CDR3 is 13 residues. The CDR3 reads CASSLGRKNGYTF. The CDR3 DNA follows: TGTGCCAGCAGCCTCGGAAGGAAAAATGGCTACACCTTC.

This clonotype was found a few times. The rearrangement uses TRBV5-1 and TRBJ1-1; 7 bases line up with TRBD1. V trimming: 4 bases; J trimming: 1 base; junction bases outside the gene matches: 4. The germline V gene has CDR1 SGHRS and CDR2 YFSETQ. The CDR3 loop spans 14 amino acids. This CDR3 reads CASSTGQPNTEAFF. In DNA form, the CDR3 reads TGCGCCAGCAGCACGGGACAGCCGAACACTGAAGCTTTCTTT.

The V gene is TRBV2, the J gene TRBJ2-5; 10 bases agree with TRBD1. The V segment lost 7 bases and the J segment 5 bases; nucleotides outside the gene matches: 10. Germline lookup yields CDR1 SNHLY and CDR2 FYNNEI. CDR3 length: 15 residues. The chain's CDR3 is CASTGTGATEETQYF. DNA of the CDR3: TGTGCCAGCACAGGGACAGGGGCGACTGAGGAGACCCAGTACTTC. Full variable domain (missing parts from reference TRBV2 and TRBJ2-5): EPEVTQTPSHQVTQMGQEVILRCVPISNHLYFYWYRQILGQKVEFLVSFYNNEISEKSEIFDDQFSVERPDGSNFTLKIRSTKLEDSAMYFCASTGTGATEETQYFGPGTRLLVL.

This clonotype turned up a few times. The chain has TRBV12-3 or TRBV12-4 and TRBJ1-4, with D tentatively TRBD1 (5 bases). The V end lost 4 bases, the J end lost 0 bases, and 15 bases lay between the germline ends. This CDR3 is 17 amino acids long. CDR3 amino acids: CASSSRGRLATNEKLFF. CDR3 nucleotide sequence: TGTGCCAGCAGTTCTCGGGGCCGACTAGCAACTAATGAAAAACTGTTTTTT.

The chain employs TRBV5-1 and TRBJ2-5; TRBD2 agrees at 12 bases. This CDR3 is built from 16 residues. The junction had 8 bases not matched to a gene; V was cut back by 6 bases and J by 2 bases. Germline CDR1 reads SGHRS; CDR2 reads YFSETQ. The CDR3 DNA follows: TGCGCCAGCACCCCAGGACTAGCGGGAATACAAGAGACCCAGTACTTC. Translated: CASTPGLAGIQETQYF.

This clonotype was detected ten times or more. The rearrangement links TRBV12-3 or TRBV12-4 to TRBJ1-1, with D perhaps matching TRBD1 (6 bases). The CDR3 is made up of 12 amino acids. V was shortened by 6 bases and J by 4 bases, with 9 bases between the two germline ends. CDR3 sequence: CASRQGITEAFF. DNA for the CDR3: TGTGCCAGCAGACAGGGTATCACTGAAGCTTTCTTT.